This T cell receptor beta chain is drawn from a study of CD8+ T cells in alopecia areata. As for the study in general: Patients remained on tofacitinib for 6 to 18 months and then went 6 months without it.

Extraction and reverse transcription of RNA yielded cDNA as the sequencing template. Some clones are missing from TCRdb's copy, which holds only in-frame ones; the method was immunoSEQ multiplex PCR. Of under 350,000 clones listed, nearly 60% were seen once; the top ten hold around 1.7%. Treatment given: oral pan-JAK inhibitor, 5-10 mg twice daily. V was shortened by 5 bases and J by 0 bases, with 10 bases between the two germline ends. Germline CDR1 is MGHRA and CDR2 is YSYEKL. The CDR3 consists of 14 residues. Whole-study findings and limits: Throughout tofacitinib, many expanded lesional clones continued to persist in scalp and blood. How baseline CD8+ expansion relates to response remains uncertain (there was one nonresponder).

A remark on this clone: Its specificity is unknown.

This TCR derives from a human donor with alopecia areata. The J gene is TRBJ1-2, the V gene TRBV4-1, with a weak D call TRBD1 (5 bases). Specimen: CD4+ T cells sorted from blood, collected at week 24, from a patient treated with tofacitinib. CDR3 sequence (DNA): TGCGCCAGCAGCTGGGGGAGGACTAACTATGGCTACACCTTC. This codes for CASSWGRTNYGYTF.